This entry lists 24 T cell receptor beta chains sequenced from one sample in a study of post-analysis software for immune sequencing data. Unique molecular identifiers tagged the TCR beta cDNA libraries. TCRdb redid the calling of the PCR reads with MiXCR, one entry per CDR3 protein. The sample consists of about 460,000 distinct CDR3 sequences, over 35% of them appearing once. These TCRs' antigens remain unknown. Overall study results and limits: Controls had lower frequencies than patients of roughly five TRBV segments, which included TRBV5-6, TRBV5-1 and TRBV20-1.

Sequencing was performed on blood. These receptors were obtained from a girl under 18 with multiple sclerosis.

The chain has TRBV16 and TRBJ1-1; D gene uncertain. CDR1 is KGHSY and CDR2 is FQNENV in the germline V gene. The V and J ends lost 2 bases and 4 bases respectively, with 17 bases between them. This CDR3 comprises 16 residues. The DNA of the CDR3 is TGTGCCAGCAGCCAAATCCCCACAGAAATAGGCACTGAAGCTTTCTTT. The encoded protein is CASSQIPTEIGTEAFF.

The chain has TRBV5-6 and TRBJ2-7; no definite D call. CDR3 size: 17 residues. Per germline, CDR1 SGHDT and CDR2 YYEEEE. V was pared by 0 bases and J by 2 bases, with 18 bases between. This chain's CDR3 is CASSLGWSSSIPYEQYF. In nucleotides, the CDR3 is TGTGCCAGCAGCTTGGGATGGTCTTCCTCCATCCCCTACGAGCAGTACTTC.

This clonotype was seen at least ten times. This sequence joins TRBV7-3 and TRBJ2-1; D is possibly TRBD1 (5 bases). The CDR3 is made up of 16 amino acids. V was cut by 5 bases and J by 0 bases, with 14 bases left in between. CDR1 SGHTA and CDR2 FQGTGA come from the germline V gene. Here the CDR3 DNA reads TGTGCCAGCAGCCCCGCAGGGCCAAGCTCCTACAATGAGCAGTTCTTC. It translates to CASSPAGPSSYNEQFF.

J is TRBJ2-1 and V is TRBV4-2; 15 bases map to TRBD2. This CDR3 comprises 17 residues. V gave up 1 base and J gave up 10 bases; unmatched junction bases: 8. Germline V lookup: CDR1 LGHNA, CDR2 YNFKEQ. CDR3 region: CASSQVAGLAGGREQFF. CDR3 in DNA: TGTGCCAGCAGCCAAGTGGCGGGACTAGCGGGAGGACGGGAGCAGTTCTTC.

This clonotype has just a few counts. The chain is built from TRBV12-3 or TRBV12-4 and TRBJ2-3; D is uncertain. V gave up 7 bases and J gave up 4 bases, with 9 bases separating them. There are 12 residues in the CDR3. The CDR3 DNA sequence: TGTGCCAGCAATACAGTCGCAGATACGCAGTATTTT. It is translated as CASNTVADTQYF.

The V call is TRBV4-2, the J call TRBJ2-1, with 14 bases lining up with TRBD2. The germline gives CDR1 LGHNA, CDR2 YNFKEQ. CDR3 length equals 17 residues. V was pared by 4 bases and J by 8 bases, with 10 bases of the junction left unmatched. The DNA of the CDR3 is TGTGCCAGCAGCCGAACCGGGACTAGCGGGAGTTTCGATGAGCAGTTCTTC. Its protein product is CASSRTGTSGSFDEQFF.

The V call is TRBV20-1, the J call TRBJ1-5, with no clear D. Per the germline V gene, CDR1 is DFQATT and CDR2 is SNEGSKA (reference sequence). The V end lost 6 bases, the J end lost 3 bases, and 12 bases lay between the germline ends. The CDR3 totals 13 residues. CDR3 nucleotide sequence: TGCAGTGCCAAGGGTCAGGACAATCAGCCCCAGCATTTT. Protein product: CSAKGQDNQPQHF.

This clonotype came up a few times. CDR3: CASSLPGLAGRRNEQFF. As DNA, the CDR3 is TGTGCCAGCAGTTTACCGGGACTAGCGGGAAGAAGGAATGAGCAGTTCTTC. The rearrangement uses TRBV12-3 or TRBV12-4 and TRBJ2-1; 13 positions match TRBD2. CDR3 length: 17 amino acids. V was clipped by 2 bases and J by 7 bases; unmatched bases: 8.

This clonotype was found a few times. The genes are TRBV29-1 and TRBJ2-3; D unclear. The V gene lost 4 bases and the J gene lost 0 bases, with 5 bases spanning the gap. This CDR3 is built from 12 residues. CDR1 is SQVTM, CDR2 ANQGSEA, per germline. The DNA for the CDR3 is TGCAGCGTTGGATTGAGCACAGATACGCAGTATTTT. This translates into CSVGLSTDTQYF.

The chain uses TRBV6-6 and TRBJ2-7, with unresolved D. Germline assignment: CDR1 MNHNY and CDR2 SVGAGI (reference sequence). V was trimmed by 5 bases and J by 2 bases, leaving 7 bases between them. CDR3 length equals 12 residues. The CDR3 DNA sequence: TGTGCCAGCAGTGGAACCCCCTACGAGCAGTACTTC. It translates to CASSGTPYEQYF.

The chain uses TRBV7-9 and TRBJ2-2; D possibly uses TRBD1 or TRBD2 (5 bases each). From germline, CDR1 is SEHNR and CDR2 FQNEAQ (reference sequence). V shed 2 bases and J shed 4 bases, with 8 bases lying between them. The CDR3 is 14 amino acids. The CDR3 sequence: CASSLSGTTGELFF. The CDR3 nucleotides are TGTGCCAGCAGCTTATCGGGGACCACCGGGGAGCTGTTTTTT.

This clonotype was observed a few times. This chain uses TRBV20-1 with TRBJ2-5; 10 nucleotides line up with TRBD1. TRBJ2-7 matches the DNA end more closely, so the J call is doubtful. Germline assignment: CDR1 DFQATT and CDR2 SNEGSKA (reference sequence). The CDR3 contains 14 residues. The CDR3 nucleotides read TGCAGTGCTAGAGTCGCCGGGACAGGGGACGAGCAGTACTTC. Residues: CSARVAGTGDEQYF.

V gene TRBV9 combines with J gene TRBJ2-5, with D perhaps TRBD2 (6 bases). Germline values: CDR1 SGDLS, CDR2 YYNGEE. The CDR3 length is 15 residues. Trimming left V 3 bases short and J 5 bases short, with 17 bases between. CDR3 nucleotides: TGTGCCAGCAGCGCCCCTCCGGGGACTGACGAGACCCAGTACTTC. Its protein product is CASSAPPGTDETQYF.

Remarks on this clonotype: The junction shows a germline mismatch at one end, possibly a read error. The chain joins TRBV2 to TRBJ2-1; D possibly uses TRBD1 or TRBD2 (5 bases each). This CDR3 region has 13 residues. The V gene's germline CDR1 is SNHLY and CDR2 FYNNEI. CDR3 sequence reads: CASTEGRENEQFF. The CDR3 region has the DNA TGTGCCAGCACTGAAGGCAGGGAGAATGAGCAGTTCTTC.

The rearrangement links TRBV10-3 to TRBJ1-1; D not certain. This CDR3 contains 11 residues. V was shortened by 2 bases and J by 4 bases, with 2 bases between the two germline ends. Germline assignment: CDR1 ENHRY and CDR2 SYGVKD. The CDR3 here is CAISETTEAFF. In DNA, the CDR3 is TGTGCCATCAGTGAGACCACTGAAGCTTTCTTT.

This CDR3 reads CSAALAGGREQYF. CDR3 in DNA: TGCAGTGCTGCCCTAGCGGGAGGGCGCGAGCAGTACTTC. This rearrangement joins TRBV20-1 to TRBJ2-7, with TRBD2 matching over 12 bases. The ends lost 5 bases at V and 6 bases at J; junction bases unmatched: 5. Germline CDR1 DFQATT, CDR2 SNEGSKA (reference sequence). The CDR3 length is 13 residues.

This clonotype was observed a few times. The chain recombines TRBV15 with TRBJ2-3; 9 bases match TRBD1. CDR3 length: 16 amino acids. J gave up 2 bases and V 1 base, and 4 bases lay outside the gene matches. Per germline, CDR1 LNHNV and CDR2 YYDKDF (reference sequence). This CDR3 is CATSRVGQGNTDTQYF. The CDR3 DNA is TGTGCCACCAGCAGAGTAGGACAGGGGAACACAGATACGCAGTATTTT.

The rearrangement joins TRBV20-1 to TRBJ1-6, with a weak D call TRBD1 (5 bases). This CDR3 has 19 amino acids. CDR1 is DFQATT and CDR2 is SNEGSKA in the germline V gene (reference sequence). The V end lost 3 bases, the J end lost 0 bases, and 21 bases lay between the germline ends. CDR3: CSASHYGRDGSSYNSPLHF. CDR3 in DNA: TGCAGTGCTAGTCACTATGGGCGGGACGGGAGCTCCTATAATTCACCCCTCCACTTT.

This clonotype has more than one count but fewer than ten. This chain uses TRBV20-1 with TRBJ2-1; 12 bases map to TRBD2. The junction had 7 bases not matched to a gene; V was cut back by 5 bases and J by 8 bases. The V gene's germline CDR1 is DFQATT and CDR2 SNEGSKA (reference sequence). This CDR3 comprises 14 residues. CDR3 region: CSAPTSGRGYEQFF. The CDR3 coding sequence is TGCAGTGCTCCGACTAGCGGGAGAGGGTATGAGCAGTTCTTC.

The chain recombines TRBV4-1 with TRBJ1-2; D is possibly TRBD1 (5 bases). Trimming took 0 bases from V and 7 from J, leaving 12 bases between them. Germline V gene lookup returns CDR1 MGHRA and CDR2 YSYEKL. This CDR3 spans 14 amino acids. CDR3 bases: TGCGCCAGCAGCCAAGATGGGGGGGGTCGTGGCTACACCTTC. This encodes CASSQDGGGRGYTF.

This chain uses TRBV12-3 or TRBV12-4 with TRBJ2-5; TRBD1 agrees at 9 bases. The V and J ends lost 7 bases and 4 bases, in that order; junction bases with no gene match: 7. The CDR3 is 14 amino acids. The DNA for the CDR3 is TGTGCCAGCAAGAGGACAGGGGAGCTAGAGACCCAGTACTTC. Translation gives CASKRTGELETQYF.

The J gene is TRBJ1-6, the V gene TRBV10-3; D may be TRBD1 (5 bases). Germline assignment: CDR1 ENHRY and CDR2 SYGVKD. This CDR3 contains 15 residues. Deletions cut 4 bases from V and 0 bases from J, with 7 bases between. CDR3 residues: CAISGQSSYNSPLHF. For the CDR3, the DNA is TGTGCCATCAGTGGACAGAGCTCCTATAATTCACCCCTCCACTTT.

The rearrangement joins TRBV28 to TRBJ1-5; maybe TRBD1 (5 bases). Deletions cut 5 bases from V and 4 bases from J, with 15 bases between. CDR1 and CDR2 from the germline V gene are MDHEN and SYDVKM. CDR3 length: 15 amino acids. As DNA, the CDR3 is TGTGCCAGCAGTACGGGTGGGACTGGGAATCAGCCCCAGCATTTT. This sequence encodes CASSTGGTGNQPQHF. The whole variable domain, remainder taken from reference TRBV28 and TRBJ1-5, is DVKVTQSSRYLVKRTGEKVFLECVQDMDHENMFWYRQDPGLGLRLIYFSYDVKMKEKGDIPEGYSVSREKKERFSLILESASTNQTSMYLCASSTGGTGNQPQHFGDGTRLSIL.

This sequence joins TRBV12-5 and TRBJ2-1; 8 bases fit TRBD2. The CDR3 length is 13 residues. CDR1 LGHNT and CDR2 FRNRAP come from the germline V gene. Trimming removed 7 bases from V and 6 bases from J; junction bases left unmatched: 5. As DNA, the CDR3 is TGTGCTAGTGCCCTAGCGGGCCGCAATGAGCAGTTCTTC. As protein: CASALAGRNEQFF.